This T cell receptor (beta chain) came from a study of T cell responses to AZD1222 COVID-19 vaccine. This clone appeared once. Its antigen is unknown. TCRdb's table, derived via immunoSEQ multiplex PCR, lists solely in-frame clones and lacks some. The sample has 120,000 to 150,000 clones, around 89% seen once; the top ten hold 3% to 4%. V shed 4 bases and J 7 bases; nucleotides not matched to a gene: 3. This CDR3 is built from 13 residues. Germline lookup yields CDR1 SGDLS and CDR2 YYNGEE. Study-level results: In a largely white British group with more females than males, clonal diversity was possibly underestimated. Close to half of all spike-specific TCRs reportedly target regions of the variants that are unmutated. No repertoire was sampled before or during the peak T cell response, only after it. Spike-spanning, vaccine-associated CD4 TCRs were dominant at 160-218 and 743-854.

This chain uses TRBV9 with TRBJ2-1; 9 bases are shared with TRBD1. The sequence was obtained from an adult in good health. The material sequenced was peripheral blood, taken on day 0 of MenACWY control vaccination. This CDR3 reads CASSPGTGNEQFF. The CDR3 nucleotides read TGTGCCAGCAGCCCCGGGACAGGGAATGAGCAGTTCTTC.